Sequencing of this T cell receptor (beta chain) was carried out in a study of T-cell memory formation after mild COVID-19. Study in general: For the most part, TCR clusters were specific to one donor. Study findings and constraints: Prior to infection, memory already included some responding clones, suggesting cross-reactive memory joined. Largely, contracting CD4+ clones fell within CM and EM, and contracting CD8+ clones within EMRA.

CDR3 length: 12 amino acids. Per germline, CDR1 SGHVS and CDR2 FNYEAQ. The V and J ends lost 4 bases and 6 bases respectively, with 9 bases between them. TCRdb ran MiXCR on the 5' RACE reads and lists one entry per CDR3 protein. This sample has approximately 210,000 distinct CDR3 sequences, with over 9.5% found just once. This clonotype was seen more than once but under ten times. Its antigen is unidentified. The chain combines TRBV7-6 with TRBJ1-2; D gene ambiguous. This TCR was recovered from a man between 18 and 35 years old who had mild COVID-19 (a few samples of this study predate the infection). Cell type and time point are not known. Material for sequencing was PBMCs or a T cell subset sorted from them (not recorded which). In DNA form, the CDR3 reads TGTGCCAGCAGCTCAAGGACGAATGGCTACACCTTC. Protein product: CASSSRTNGYTF. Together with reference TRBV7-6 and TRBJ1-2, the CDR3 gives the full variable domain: GAGVSQSPRYKVTKRGQDVALRCDPISGHVSLYWYRQALGQGPEFLTYFNYEAQQDKSGLPNDRFSAERPEGSISTLTIQRTEQRDSAMYRCASSSRTNGYTFGSGTRLTVV.